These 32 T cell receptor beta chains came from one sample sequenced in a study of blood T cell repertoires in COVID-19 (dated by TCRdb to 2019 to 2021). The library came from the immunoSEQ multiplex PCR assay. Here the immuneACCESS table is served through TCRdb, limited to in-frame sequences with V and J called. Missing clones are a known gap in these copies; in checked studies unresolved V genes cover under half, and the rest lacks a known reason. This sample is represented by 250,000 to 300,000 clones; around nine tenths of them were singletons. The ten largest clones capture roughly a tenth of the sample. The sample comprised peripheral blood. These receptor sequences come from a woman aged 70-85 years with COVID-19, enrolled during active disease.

The CDR3 loop is CASSMVDTGGTQYF. The CDR3 nucleotides read TGTGCCAGTAGTATGGTGGACACCGGGGGGACCCAGTACTTC. The chain uses TRBV19 and TRBJ2-5; TRBD2 is a possible D gene (6 bases). V dropped 3 bases and J dropped 7 bases, with 15 bases sitting between them. The CDR3 extends over 14 amino acids. Germline CDR1 reads LNHDA; CDR2 reads SQIVND (reference sequence).

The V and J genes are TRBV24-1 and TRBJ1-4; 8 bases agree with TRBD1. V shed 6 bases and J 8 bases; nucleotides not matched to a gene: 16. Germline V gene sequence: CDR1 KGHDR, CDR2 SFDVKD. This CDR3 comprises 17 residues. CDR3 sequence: CATSIKGQGPCMEKLFF. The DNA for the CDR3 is TGTGCCACCAGTATAAAAGGACAGGGCCCCTGTATGGAAAAACTGTTTTTT.

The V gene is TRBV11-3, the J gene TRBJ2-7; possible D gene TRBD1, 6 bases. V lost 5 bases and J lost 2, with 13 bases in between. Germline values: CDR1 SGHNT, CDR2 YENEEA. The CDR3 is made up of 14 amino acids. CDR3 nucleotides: TGTGCCAGCAGCCAACGAACAGGGACCTACGAGCAGTACTTC. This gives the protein CASSQRTGTYEQYF. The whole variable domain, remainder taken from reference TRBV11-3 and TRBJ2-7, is EAGVVQSPRYKIIEKKQPVAFWCNPISGHNTLYWYLQNLGQGPELLIRYENEEAVDDSQLPKDRFSAERLKGVDSTLKIQPAELGDSAVYLCASSQRTGTYEQYFGPGTRLTVT.

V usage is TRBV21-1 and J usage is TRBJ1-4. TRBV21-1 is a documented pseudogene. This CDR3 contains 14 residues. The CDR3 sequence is CASSKDSTNEKLFF. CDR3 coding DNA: TGTGCCAGCAGCAAAGACTCAACTAATGAAAAACTGTTTTTT.

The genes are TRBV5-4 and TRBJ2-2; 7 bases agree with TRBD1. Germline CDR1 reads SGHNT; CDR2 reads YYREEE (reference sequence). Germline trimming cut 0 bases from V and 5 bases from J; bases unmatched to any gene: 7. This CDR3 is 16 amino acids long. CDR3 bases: TGTGCCAGCAGCTTGGGGCAGGGGGTTCGAACCGGGGAGCTGTTTTTT. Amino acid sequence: CASSLGQGVRTGELFF.

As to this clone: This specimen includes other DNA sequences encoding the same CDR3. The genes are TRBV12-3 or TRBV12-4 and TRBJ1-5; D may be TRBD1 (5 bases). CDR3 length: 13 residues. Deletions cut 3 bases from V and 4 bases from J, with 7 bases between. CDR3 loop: CASSLGQNQPQHF. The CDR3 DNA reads TGTGCCAGCAGTTTGGGGCAGAATCAGCCCCAGCATTTT.

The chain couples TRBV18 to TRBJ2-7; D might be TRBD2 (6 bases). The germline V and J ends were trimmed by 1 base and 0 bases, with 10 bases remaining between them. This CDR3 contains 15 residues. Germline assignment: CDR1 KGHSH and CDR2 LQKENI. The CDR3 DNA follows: TGTGCCAGCTCACCACGGGAGGCGAGCTCCTACGAGCAGTACTTC. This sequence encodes CASSPREASSYEQYF.

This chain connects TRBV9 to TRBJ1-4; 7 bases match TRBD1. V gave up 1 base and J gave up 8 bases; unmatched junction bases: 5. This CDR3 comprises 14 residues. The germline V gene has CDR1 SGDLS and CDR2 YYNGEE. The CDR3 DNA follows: TGTGCCAGCAGCGTAACAGGGGCCCACGAAAAACTGTTTTTT. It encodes CASSVTGAHEKLFF.

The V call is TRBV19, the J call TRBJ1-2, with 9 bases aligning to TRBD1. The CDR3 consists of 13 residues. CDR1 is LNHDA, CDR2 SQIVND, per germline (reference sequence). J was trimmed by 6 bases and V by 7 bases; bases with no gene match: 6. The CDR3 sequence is CASTNRGPDGYTF. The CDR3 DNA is TGTGCCAGTACCAACAGGGGGCCCGATGGCTACACCTTC. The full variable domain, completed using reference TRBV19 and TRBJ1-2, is DGGITQSPKYLFRKEGQNVTLSCEQNLNHDAMYWYRQDPGQGLRLIYYSQIVNDFQKGDIAEGYSVSREKKESFPLTVTSAQKNPTAFYLCASTNRGPDGYTFGSGTRLTVV.

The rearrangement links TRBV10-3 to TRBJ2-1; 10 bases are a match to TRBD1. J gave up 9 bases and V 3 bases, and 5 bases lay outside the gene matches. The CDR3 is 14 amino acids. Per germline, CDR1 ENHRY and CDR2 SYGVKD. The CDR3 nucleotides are TGTGCCATCAGTGAAGGGACAGGGGATTTTGAGCAGTTCTTC. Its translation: CAISEGTGDFEQFF.

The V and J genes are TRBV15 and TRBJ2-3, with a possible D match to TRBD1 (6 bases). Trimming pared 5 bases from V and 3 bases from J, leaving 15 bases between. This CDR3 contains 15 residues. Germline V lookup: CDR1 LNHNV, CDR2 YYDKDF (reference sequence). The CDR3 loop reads CATSPDRSQTDTQYF. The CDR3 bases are TGTGCCACCAGCCCCGACAGGTCCCAAACAGATACGCAGTATTTT.

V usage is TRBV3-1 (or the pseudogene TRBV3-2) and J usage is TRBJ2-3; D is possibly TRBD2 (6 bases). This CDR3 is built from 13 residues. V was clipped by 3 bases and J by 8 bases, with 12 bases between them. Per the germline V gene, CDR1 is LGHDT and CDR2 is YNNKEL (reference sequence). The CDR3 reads CASSQEGPSTQYF. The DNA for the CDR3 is TGTGCCAGCAGCCAGGAGGGTCCCAGTACGCAGTATTTT.

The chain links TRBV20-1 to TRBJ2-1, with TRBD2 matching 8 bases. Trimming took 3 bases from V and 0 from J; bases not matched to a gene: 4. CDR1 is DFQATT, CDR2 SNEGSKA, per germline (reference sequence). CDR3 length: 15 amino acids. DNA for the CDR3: TGCAGTGCTAGTACTAGCGGAAGCTCCTACAATGAGCAGTTCTTC. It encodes CSASTSGSSYNEQFF.

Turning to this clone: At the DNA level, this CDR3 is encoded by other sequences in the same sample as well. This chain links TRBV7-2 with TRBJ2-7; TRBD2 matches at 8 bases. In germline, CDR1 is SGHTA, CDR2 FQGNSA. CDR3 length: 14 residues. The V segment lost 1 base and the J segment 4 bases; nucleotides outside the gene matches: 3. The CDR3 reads CASSLGLASYEQYF. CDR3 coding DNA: TGTGCCAGCAGCTTAGGACTAGCGAGTTACGAGCAGTACTTC.

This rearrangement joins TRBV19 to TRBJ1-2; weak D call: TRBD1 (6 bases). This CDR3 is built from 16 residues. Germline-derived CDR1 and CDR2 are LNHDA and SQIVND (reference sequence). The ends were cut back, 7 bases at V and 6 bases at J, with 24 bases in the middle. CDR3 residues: CASTGTPGQQPHGYTF. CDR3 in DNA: TGTGCCAGTACCGGTACCCCGGGACAACAACCCCATGGCTACACCTTC.

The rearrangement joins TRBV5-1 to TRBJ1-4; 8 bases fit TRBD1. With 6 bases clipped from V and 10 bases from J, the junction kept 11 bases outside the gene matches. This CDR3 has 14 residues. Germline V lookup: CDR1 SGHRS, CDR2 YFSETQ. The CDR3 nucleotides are TGCGCCAGCACCCCAGACAGGGGAGCCGGAAAACTGTTTTTT. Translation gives CASTPDRGAGKLFF.

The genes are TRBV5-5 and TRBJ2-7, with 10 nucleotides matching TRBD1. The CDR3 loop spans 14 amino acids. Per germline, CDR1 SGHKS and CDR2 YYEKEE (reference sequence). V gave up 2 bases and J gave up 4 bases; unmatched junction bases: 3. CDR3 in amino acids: CASSFGGQGYEQYF. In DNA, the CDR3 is TGTGCCAGCAGCTTCGGGGGACAGGGGTACGAGCAGTACTTC. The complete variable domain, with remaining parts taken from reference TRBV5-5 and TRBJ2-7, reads DAGVTQSPTHLIKTRGQQVTLRCSPISGHKSVSWYQQVLGQGPQFIFQYYEKEERGRGNFPDRFSARQFPNYSSELNVNALLLGDSALYLCASSFGGQGYEQYFGPGTRLTVT.

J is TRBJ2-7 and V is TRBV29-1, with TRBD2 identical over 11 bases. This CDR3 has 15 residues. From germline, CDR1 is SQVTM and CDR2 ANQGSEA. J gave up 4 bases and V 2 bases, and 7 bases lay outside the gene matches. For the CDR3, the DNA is TGCAGCGTTGAACTAAATGGACTAGCGGGTTACGAGCAGTACTTC. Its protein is CSVELNGLAGYEQYF.

CDR3 sequence: CASSPYTGANNEKLFF. The DNA for the CDR3 is TGTGCCAGCAGCCCGTACACAGGGGCGAATAATGAAAAACTGTTTTTT. The chain combines TRBV7-2 with TRBJ1-4, with 7 positions matching TRBD1. The ends lost 5 bases at V and 4 bases at J; junction bases unmatched: 10. This CDR3 is 16 amino acids long. Looked up from germline, CDR1 is SGHTA and CDR2 is FQGNSA.

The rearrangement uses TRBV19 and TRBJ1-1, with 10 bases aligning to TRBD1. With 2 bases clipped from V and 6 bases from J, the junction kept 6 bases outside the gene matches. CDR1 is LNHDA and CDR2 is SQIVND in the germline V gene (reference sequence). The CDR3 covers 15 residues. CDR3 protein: CASSITGTGDPEAFF. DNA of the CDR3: TGTGCCAGTAGTATAACCGGGACAGGGGACCCTGAAGCTTTCTTT.

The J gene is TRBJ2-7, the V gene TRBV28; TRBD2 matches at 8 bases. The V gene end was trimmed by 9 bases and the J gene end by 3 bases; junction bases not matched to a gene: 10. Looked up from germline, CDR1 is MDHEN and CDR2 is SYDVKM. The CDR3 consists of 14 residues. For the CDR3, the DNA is TGTGCCAGTTACCGGGGGGGAAGGTACTACGAGCAGTACTTC. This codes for CASYRGGRYYEQYF.

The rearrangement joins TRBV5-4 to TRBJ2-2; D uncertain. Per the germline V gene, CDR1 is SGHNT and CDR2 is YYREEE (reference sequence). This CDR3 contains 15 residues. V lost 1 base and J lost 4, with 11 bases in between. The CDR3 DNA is TGTGCCAGCAGCTTGCAGGTGCCCGGCACCGGGGAGCTGTTTTTT. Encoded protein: CASSLQVPGTGELFF.

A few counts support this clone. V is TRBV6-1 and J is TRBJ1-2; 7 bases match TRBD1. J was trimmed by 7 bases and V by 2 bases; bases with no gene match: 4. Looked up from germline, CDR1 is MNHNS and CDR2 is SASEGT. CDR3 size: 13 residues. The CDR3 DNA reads TGTGCCAGCAGTGAACACAGGGGCGGTGGCTACACCTTC. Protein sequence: CASSEHRGGGYTF.

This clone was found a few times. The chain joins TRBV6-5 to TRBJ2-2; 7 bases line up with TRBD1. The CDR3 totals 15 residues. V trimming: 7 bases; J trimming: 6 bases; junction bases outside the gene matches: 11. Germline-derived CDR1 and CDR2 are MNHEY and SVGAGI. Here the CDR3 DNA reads TGTGCCAGCAACACGGACAGGCTAAGTTCCGGGGAGCTGTTTTTT. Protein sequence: CASNTDRLSSGELFF.

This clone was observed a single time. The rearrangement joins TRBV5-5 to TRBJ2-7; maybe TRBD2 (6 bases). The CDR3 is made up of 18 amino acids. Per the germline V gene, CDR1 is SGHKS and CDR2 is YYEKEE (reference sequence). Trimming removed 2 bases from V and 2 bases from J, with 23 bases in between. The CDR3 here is CASSLSAGSPGLTYEQYF. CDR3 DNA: TGTGCCAGCAGCTTATCGGCCGGGTCTCCGGGACTTACCTACGAGCAGTACTTC.

CDR3 sequence reads: CASSQVGRRGWGYGYTF. The CDR3 coding sequence is TGTGCCAGCAGCCAAGTCGGAAGAAGGGGATGGGGCTATGGCTACACCTTC. The rearrangement links TRBV14 to TRBJ1-2; weak D call: TRBD1 (5 bases). The CDR3 contains 17 residues. V lost 1 base and J lost 4, with 19 bases in between. Germline V gives CDR1 SGHDN, CDR2 FVKESK. Complete variable domain (other parts from reference TRBV14 and TRBJ1-2): EAGVTQFPSHSVIEKGQTVTLRCDPISGHDNLYWYRRVMGKEIKFLLHFVKESKQDESGMPNNRFLAERTGGTYSTLKVQPAELEDSGVYFCASSQVGRRGWGYGYTFGSGTRLTVV.

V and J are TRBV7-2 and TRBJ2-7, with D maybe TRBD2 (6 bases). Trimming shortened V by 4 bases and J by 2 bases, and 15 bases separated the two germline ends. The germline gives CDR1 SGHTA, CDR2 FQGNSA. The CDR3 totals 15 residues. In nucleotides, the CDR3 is TGTGCCAGCAGCTGGATCGGGACTGGGGCCTACGAGCAGTACTTC. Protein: CASSWIGTGAYEQYF. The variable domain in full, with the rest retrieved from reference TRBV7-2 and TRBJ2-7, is GAGVSQSPSNKVTEKGKDVELRCDPISGHTALYWYRQSLGQGLEFLIYFQGNSAPDKSGLPSDRFSAERTGGSVSTLTIQRTQQEDSAVYLCASSWIGTGAYEQYFGPGTRLTVT.

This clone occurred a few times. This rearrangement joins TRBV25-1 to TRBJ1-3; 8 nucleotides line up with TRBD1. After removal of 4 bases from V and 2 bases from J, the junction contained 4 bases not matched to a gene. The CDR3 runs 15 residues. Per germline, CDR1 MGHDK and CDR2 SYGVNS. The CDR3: CASSARTGPGNTIYF. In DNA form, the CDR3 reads TGTGCCAGCAGTGCCAGGACAGGGCCTGGAAACACCATATATTTT.

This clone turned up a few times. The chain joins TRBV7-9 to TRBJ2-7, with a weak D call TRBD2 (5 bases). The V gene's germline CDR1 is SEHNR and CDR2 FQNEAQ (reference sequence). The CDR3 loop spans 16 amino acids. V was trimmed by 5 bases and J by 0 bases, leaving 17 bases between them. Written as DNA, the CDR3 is TGTGCCAGCAGCGTAACCGGGGTACTGAGCTCCTACGAGCAGTACTTC. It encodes CASSVTGVLSSYEQYF.

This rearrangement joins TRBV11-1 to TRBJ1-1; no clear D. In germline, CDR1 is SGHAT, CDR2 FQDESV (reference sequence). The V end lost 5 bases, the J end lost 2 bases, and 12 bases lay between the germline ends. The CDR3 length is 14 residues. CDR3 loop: CASSPNRKNTEAFF. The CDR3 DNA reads TGTGCCAGCAGCCCCAACAGAAAAAACACTGAAGCTTTCTTT.

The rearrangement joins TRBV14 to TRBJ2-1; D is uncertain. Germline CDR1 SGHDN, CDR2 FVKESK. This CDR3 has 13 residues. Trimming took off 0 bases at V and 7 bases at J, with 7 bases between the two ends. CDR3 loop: CASSQDSRNEQFF. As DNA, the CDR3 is TGTGCCAGCAGCCAAGATTCCAGAAATGAGCAGTTCTTC.

CDR3 residues: CASSPRTGGRSYNEQFF. In DNA, the CDR3 is TGTGCCAGCTCACCTAGGACAGGGGGCCGCTCCTACAATGAGCAGTTCTTC. The chain combines TRBV18 with TRBJ2-1; TRBD1 aligns across 11 bases. The CDR3 has 17 residues. V trimming: 3 bases; J trimming: 0 bases; junction bases outside the gene matches: 4. The germline gives CDR1 KGHSH, CDR2 LQKENI.